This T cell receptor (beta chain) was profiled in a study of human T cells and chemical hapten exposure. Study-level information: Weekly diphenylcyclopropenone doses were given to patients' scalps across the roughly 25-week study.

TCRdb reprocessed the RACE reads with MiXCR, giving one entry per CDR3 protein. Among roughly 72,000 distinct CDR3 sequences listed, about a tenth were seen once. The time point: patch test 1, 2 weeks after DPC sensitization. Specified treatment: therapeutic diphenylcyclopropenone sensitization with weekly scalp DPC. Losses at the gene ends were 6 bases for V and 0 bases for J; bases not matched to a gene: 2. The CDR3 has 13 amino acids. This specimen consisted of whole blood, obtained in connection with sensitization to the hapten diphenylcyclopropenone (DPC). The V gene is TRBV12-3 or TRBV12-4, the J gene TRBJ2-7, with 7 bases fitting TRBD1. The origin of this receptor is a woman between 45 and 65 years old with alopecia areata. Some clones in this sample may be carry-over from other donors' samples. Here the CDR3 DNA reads TGTGCCAGCAGACAGGGGCCCTCCTACGAGCAGTACTTC. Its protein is CASRQGPSYEQYF.